Given below is one T cell receptor beta chain in context. Its antigen remains unidentified. Regarding time point: recipient sample about 28 days before transplant, after cytoreduction. Blood collection times were about day -28 and days 30, 100, 180 posttransplant. Sequencing was performed with immunoSEQ multiplex PCR; in TCRdb, only in-frame clones are kept and a portion is missing. The sample holds more than 25,000 clones, approximately 94% seen once. This sample was taken from a study of T cell clonotyping in hematopoietic cell transplantation. The wider study: Pretransplant recipient samples were taken after cytoreduction.

Study-wide results and caveats: Pathologically expanded recipient clonotypes increased progressively from day 30 to day 180 as diversity fell. Broader posttransplant TCR repertoire diversity was predicted by graft donor and pretransplant recipient Inverse Simpson Index values.

The germline CDR1 and CDR2 sequences are MNHEY and SMNVEV (reference sequence). After removal of 6 bases from V and 2 bases from J, the junction contained 4 bases not matched to a gene. The CDR3 has 13 residues. The chain is built from TRBV27 and TRBJ2-7, with TRBD2 matching over 7 bases. The sequenced sample was peripheral blood mononuclear cells, obtained before stem cell transplant. The sequence was obtained from a man aged 45-65 years with acute myeloid leukemia. Some clones in this sample may be carry-over from other donors' samples. The CDR3 region has the DNA TGTGCCAGCAGCGCGGGACTAACCTACGAGCAGTACTTC. Translated, it gives CASSAGLTYEQYF.